This paragraph covers one T cell receptor beta chain sequence. This record belongs to a study of CD8 T cells in Susac syndrome. At the level of the study: At the time their blood was drawn, patients with Susac syndrome were either therapy-naive, on corticosteroids (with some of them also receiving intravenous immunoglobulin), or on intravenous immunoglobulin alone.

TEMRA cells underwent FACS enrichment and CD8+ and CD4+ T cells underwent negative isolation. RNA, at about 0.5 to 1 ug, was reverse transcribed with random hexamers. TCR beta CDR3 was amplified by immunoSEQ covering 54 Vbeta and 13 Jbeta. Each CDR3 protein is one row after TCRdb ran MiXCR on the immunoSEQ multiplex PCR reads. The table shows roughly 160,000 distinct CDR3 sequences, with approximately 94% occurring only once. The V gene's germline CDR1 is SGDLS and CDR2 YYNGEE. Deletions cut 3 bases from V and 5 bases from J, with 11 bases between. CDR3 length: 13 residues. Material for sequencing was CD4+ T cells from PBMCs. The chain uses TRBV9 and TRBJ2-5; D perhaps matches TRBD2 (5 bases). The clonotype originates from a human donor with Susac syndrome. The CDR3 spells CASSAEGGETQYF. The CDR3 bases are TGTGCCAGCAGCGCGGAAGGCGGGGAGACCCAGTACTTC.